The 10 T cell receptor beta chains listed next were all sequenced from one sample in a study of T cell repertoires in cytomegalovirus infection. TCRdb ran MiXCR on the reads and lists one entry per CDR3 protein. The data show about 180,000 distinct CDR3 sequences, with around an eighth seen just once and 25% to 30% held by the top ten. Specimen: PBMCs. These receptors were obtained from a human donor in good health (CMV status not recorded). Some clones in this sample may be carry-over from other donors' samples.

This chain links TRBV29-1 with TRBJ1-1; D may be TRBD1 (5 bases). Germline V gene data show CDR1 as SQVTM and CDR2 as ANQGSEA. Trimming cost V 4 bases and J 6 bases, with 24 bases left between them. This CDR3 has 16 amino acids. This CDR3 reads CSVGQFPTPYLAEAFF. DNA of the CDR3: TGCAGCGTTGGACAGTTCCCGACCCCATATTTGGCTGAAGCTTTCTTT.

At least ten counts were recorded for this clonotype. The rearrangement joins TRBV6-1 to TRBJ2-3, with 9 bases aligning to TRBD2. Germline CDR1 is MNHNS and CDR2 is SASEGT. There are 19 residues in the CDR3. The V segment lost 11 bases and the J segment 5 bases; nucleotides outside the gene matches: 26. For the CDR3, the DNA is TGTGCCTACCCCCCGGGCGGGGGGGCCCTATACCTTTGGGTAGATACGCAGTATTTT. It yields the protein CAYPPGGGALYLWVDTQYF.

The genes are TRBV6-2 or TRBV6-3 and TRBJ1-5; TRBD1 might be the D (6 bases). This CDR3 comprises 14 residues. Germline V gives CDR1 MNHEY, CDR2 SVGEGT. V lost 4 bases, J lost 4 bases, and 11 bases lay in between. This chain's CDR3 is CASSWGTTNQPQHF. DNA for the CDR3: TGTGCCAGCAGTTGGGGGACAACTAATCAGCCCCAGCATTTT.

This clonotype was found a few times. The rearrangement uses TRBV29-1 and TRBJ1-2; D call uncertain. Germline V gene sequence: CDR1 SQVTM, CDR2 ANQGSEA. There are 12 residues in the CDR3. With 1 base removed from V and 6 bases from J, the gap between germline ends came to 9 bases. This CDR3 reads CSVEAVADGYTF. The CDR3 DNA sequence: TGCAGCGTTGAAGCGGTTGCGGATGGCTACACCTTC.

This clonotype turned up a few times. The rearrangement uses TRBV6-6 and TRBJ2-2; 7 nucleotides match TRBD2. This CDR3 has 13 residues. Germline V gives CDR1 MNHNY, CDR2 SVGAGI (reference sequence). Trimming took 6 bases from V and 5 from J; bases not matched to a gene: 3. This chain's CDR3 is CASRGGKTGELFF. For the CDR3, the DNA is TGTGCCAGCAGGGGAGGGAAGACCGGGGAGCTGTTTTTT.

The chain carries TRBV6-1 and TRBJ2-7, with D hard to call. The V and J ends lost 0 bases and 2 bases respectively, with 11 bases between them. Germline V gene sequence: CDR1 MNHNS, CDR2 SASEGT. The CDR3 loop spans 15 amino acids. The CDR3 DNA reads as TGTGCCAGCAGTGAAGCAGGGTTCAATGCCTACGAGCAGTACTTC. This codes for CASSEAGFNAYEQYF.

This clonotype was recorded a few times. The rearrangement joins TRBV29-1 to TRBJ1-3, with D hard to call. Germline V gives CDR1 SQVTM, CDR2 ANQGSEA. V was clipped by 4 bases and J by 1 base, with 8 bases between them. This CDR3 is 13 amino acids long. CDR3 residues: CSVAFPSGNTIYF. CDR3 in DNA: TGCAGCGTTGCATTCCCGTCTGGAAACACCATATATTTT.

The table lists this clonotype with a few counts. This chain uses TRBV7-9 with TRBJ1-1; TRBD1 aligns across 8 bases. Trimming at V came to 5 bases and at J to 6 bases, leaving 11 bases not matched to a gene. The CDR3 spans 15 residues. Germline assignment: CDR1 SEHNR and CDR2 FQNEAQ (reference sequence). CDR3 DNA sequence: TGTGCCAGCAGCCCCCCTGTTCAGGGGGCGGCTGAAGCTTTCTTT. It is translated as CASSPPVQGAAEAFF.

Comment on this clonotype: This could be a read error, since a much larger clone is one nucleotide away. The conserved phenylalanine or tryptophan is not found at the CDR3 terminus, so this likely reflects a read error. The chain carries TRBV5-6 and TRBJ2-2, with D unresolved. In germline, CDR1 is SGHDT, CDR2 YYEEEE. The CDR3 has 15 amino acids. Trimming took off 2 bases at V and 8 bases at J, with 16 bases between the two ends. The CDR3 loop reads CASSLGPYLGGELFL. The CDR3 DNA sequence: TGTGCCAGCAGCTTAGGACCATACCTAGGAGGGGAGCTGTTTTTG.

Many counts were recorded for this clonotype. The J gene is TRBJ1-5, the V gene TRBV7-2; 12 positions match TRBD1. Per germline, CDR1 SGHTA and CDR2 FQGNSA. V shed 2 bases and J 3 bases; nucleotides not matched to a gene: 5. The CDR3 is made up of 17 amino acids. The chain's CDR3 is CASSLWGQGATNQPQHF. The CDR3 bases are TGTGCCAGCAGCTTATGGGGACAGGGGGCAACCAATCAGCCCCAGCATTTT.